The 23 T cell receptor beta chains reported below all come from one sample, sequenced in a study of cytomegalovirus exposure and HLA in healthy donors. Primers included in the PCR were 60 Vbeta and 13 Jbeta primers. The assay was immunoSEQ multiplex PCR, and TCRdb's table has in-frame clones only and misses some. This repertoire shows 100,000 to 150,000 clones, around four fifths found once; its top ten account for about 3.5%. The sample consisted of PBMCs. The receptor source for this set is a woman in her 40s in good health and CMV-seropositive.

This clone showed up just once. This chain joins TRBV6-6 and TRBJ2-7; maybe TRBD2 (5 bases). The CDR3 loop spans 14 amino acids. V lost 1 base and J lost 2, with 9 bases in between. Germline loops: CDR1 MNHNY, CDR2 SVGAGI (reference sequence). The CDR3 sequence: CASSYLTTTYEQYF. CDR3 bases: TGTGCCAGCAGTTACTTGACTACAACCTACGAGCAGTACTTC.

The CDR3 protein is CASSLQPGSLYEQYF. The DNA for the CDR3 is TGTGCCAGCAGCCTCCAGCCAGGGTCCCTCTACGAGCAGTACTTC. The chain couples TRBV6-1 to TRBJ2-7; D is perhaps TRBD1 (5 bases). CDR3 length equals 15 residues. Deletions cut 6 bases from V and 3 bases from J, with 18 bases between. Germline V gene data show CDR1 as MNHNS and CDR2 as SASEGT.

This rearrangement joins TRBV5-4 to TRBJ2-1, with 7 bases fitting TRBD2. CDR1 SGHNT and CDR2 YYREEE come from the germline V gene (reference sequence). CDR3 length: 15 residues. V gave up 6 bases and J gave up 0 bases; unmatched junction bases: 6. The CDR3 sequence: CASNRGDYSYNEQFF. DNA of the CDR3: TGTGCCAGCAACCGAGGGGACTACTCCTACAATGAGCAGTTCTTC.

The V call is TRBV25-1, the J call TRBJ1-3; weak D call: TRBD1 (5 bases). Germline values: CDR1 MGHDK, CDR2 SYGVNS. V lost 3 bases to trimming and J lost 2 bases, with 5 bases between them. The CDR3 totals 13 residues. CDR3 sequence reads: CASSDRAGNTIYF. In DNA, the CDR3 is TGTGCCAGCAGTGACAGGGCTGGAAACACCATATATTTT.

The rearrangement links TRBV18 to TRBJ2-2; 7 bases line up with TRBD1. The CDR3 contains 16 residues. Germline loops: CDR1 KGHSH, CDR2 LQKENI. J gave up 5 bases and V 3 bases, and 9 bases lay outside the gene matches. The CDR3 reads CASSPPDRVGTGELFF. The CDR3 nucleotides read TGTGCCAGCTCACCCCCTGACAGGGTTGGGACCGGGGAGCTGTTTTTT.

The chain has TRBV4-1 and TRBJ2-7, with D possibly TRBD2 on 6 matching bases. The CDR3 consists of 17 residues. CDR1 and CDR2 from the germline V gene are MGHRA and YSYEKL. Between the trimmed V and J ends, which lost 0 bases and 0 bases, there was a span of 15 bases. The CDR3 nucleotides read TGCGCCAGCAGCCAAGATGGGGGGTTCGGGGTCTCCTACGAGCAGTACTTC. Translation gives CASSQDGGFGVSYEQYF.

V usage is TRBV28 and J usage is TRBJ2-1; TRBD1 matches at 7 bases. The CDR3 sequence is 16 residues long. Germline V gene lookup returns CDR1 MDHEN and CDR2 SYDVKM. With V trimmed by 1 base and J by 5 bases, 8 bases remained unmatched. The CDR3 DNA reads as TGTGCCAGCAGTTTATACTCGGGACAGAGAAACAATGAGCAGTTCTTC. This translates into CASSLYSGQRNNEQFF.

This clone was seen only once. The chain carries TRBV18 and TRBJ2-7, with D unclear. CDR1 and CDR2 (germline): KGHSH, LQKENI. CDR3 length: 17 residues. Trimming removed 2 bases at V and 0 bases at J, with 17 bases between. The CDR3 nucleotides are TGTGCCAGCTCACCAATGACCCAGACGGAGAGCTCCTACGAGCAGTACTTC. It specifies CASSPMTQTESSYEQYF.

The chain couples TRBV18 to TRBJ2-7; perhaps TRBD1 as D (5 bases). The CDR3 runs 14 residues. The germline CDR1 and CDR2 sequences are KGHSH and LQKENI. V lost 0 bases, J lost 5 bases, and 11 bases lay in between. This CDR3 reads CASSPPQGINEQYF. DNA of the CDR3: TGTGCCAGCTCACCACCTCAGGGTATCAACGAGCAGTACTTC.

The gene calls are TRBV27 and TRBJ1-4, with no clear D. V shed 6 bases and J shed 0 bases, with 5 bases lying between them. This CDR3 contains 13 residues. Per the germline V gene, CDR1 is MNHEY and CDR2 is SMNVEV (reference sequence). CDR3 residues: CASRTSTNEKLFF. CDR3 nucleotide sequence: TGTGCCAGCAGGACTTCAACTAATGAAAAACTGTTTTTT.

This chain connects TRBV7-2 to TRBJ1-1; D is perhaps TRBD1 (6 bases). Trimming stripped 1 base from V and 2 bases from J, with 8 bases between. This CDR3 region has 14 residues. CDR1 is SGHTA, CDR2 FQGNSA, per germline. The chain's CDR3 is CASSLGTDNTEAFF. The DNA of the CDR3 is TGTGCCAGCAGCTTAGGGACAGACAACACTGAAGCTTTCTTT.

The chain has TRBV11-3 and TRBJ2-1; possible D gene TRBD2, 6 bases. Germline lookup yields CDR1 SGHNT and CDR2 YENEEA. With 5 bases removed from V and 0 bases from J, the gap between germline ends came to 23 bases. The CDR3 runs 19 residues. The CDR3 protein is CASSSRRWGEESSYNEQFF. Written as DNA, the CDR3 is TGTGCCAGCAGCAGTAGGAGGTGGGGGGAAGAAAGCTCCTACAATGAGCAGTTCTTC.

The chain is built from TRBV11-2 and TRBJ2-7; 7 bases line up with TRBD1. The CDR3 runs to 13 residues. Germline trimming cut 5 bases from V and 4 bases from J; bases unmatched to any gene: 5. Germline-derived CDR1 and CDR2 are SGHAT and FQNNGV. The CDR3 DNA reads as TGTGCCAGCAGCCCGGGGACAGCGTACGAGCAGTACTTC. This encodes CASSPGTAYEQYF. The complete variable domain, with remaining parts taken from reference TRBV11-2 and TRBJ2-7, reads EAGVAQSPRYKIIEKRQSVAFWCNPISGHATLYWYQQILGQGPKLLIQFQNNGVVDDSQLPKDRFSAERLKGVDSTLKIQPAKLEDSAVYLCASSPGTAYEQYFGPGTRLTVT.

The J gene is TRBJ1-2, the V gene TRBV25-1, with no clear D. The V gene lost 6 bases and the J gene lost 0 bases, with 11 bases spanning the gap. Germline CDR1 is MGHDK and CDR2 is SYGVNS. The length of the CDR3 is 14 residues. CDR3 in amino acids: CASSEGGANYGYTF. CDR3 coding DNA: TGTGCCAGCAGCGAGGGAGGAGCTAACTATGGCTACACCTTC.

This chain's CDR3 is CASSLFTAGETDTQYF. CDR3 DNA: TGTGCCAGCAGCTTGTTCACAGCGGGAGAAACAGATACGCAGTATTTT. The V gene is TRBV5-6, the J gene TRBJ2-3; 8 bases line up with TRBD2. Germline CDR1 SGHDT, CDR2 YYEEEE. The CDR3 has 16 residues. J gave up 3 bases and V 1 base, and 7 bases lay outside the gene matches.

The chain uses TRBV2 and TRBJ2-7; 7 bases map to TRBD1. This CDR3 comprises 14 residues. Germline CDR1 and CDR2: SNHLY and FYNNEI. V trimming: 6 bases; J trimming: 5 bases; junction bases outside the gene matches: 10. CDR3 region: CASSETDRDDEQYF. The CDR3 bases are TGTGCCAGCAGCGAAACAGACAGGGATGACGAGCAGTACTTC.

CDR3 nucleotides: TGTGCCAGCTCACCACCAGTCACGGGCGAGCAGTACTTC. Protein sequence: CASSPPVTGEQYF. This rearrangement joins TRBV18 to TRBJ2-7; D not resolved. This CDR3 contains 13 residues. The germline gives CDR1 KGHSH, CDR2 LQKENI. V was cut by 0 bases and J by 6 bases, with 9 bases left in between.

This clone appeared a single time. This chain joins TRBV7-6 and TRBJ2-1, with 11 bases that match TRBD2. Trimming removed 2 bases from V and 8 bases from J; junction bases left unmatched: 14. The CDR3 sequence is 18 residues long. From germline, CDR1 is SGHVS and CDR2 FNYEAQ. The CDR3 DNA follows: TGTGCCAGCAGCTTATTGGGAGGCGGACTAGCGGGTGTAGATGAGCAGTTCTTC. This encodes CASSLLGGGLAGVDEQFF.

This chain links TRBV30 with TRBJ2-7; 11 bases align to TRBD2. Germline V gene data show CDR1 as GTSNPN and CDR2 as SVGIG (reference sequence). CDR3 length equals 15 residues. Trimming at V came to 0 bases and at J to 6 bases, leaving 7 bases not matched to a gene. The CDR3 DNA follows: TGTGCCTGGAGTGTCGTAGCGGGAGGGCAAGGCGAGCAGTACTTC. This codes for CAWSVVAGGQGEQYF.

The rearrangement joins TRBV11-1 to TRBJ2-5, with 10 bases that match TRBD1. This CDR3 spans 17 amino acids. V was pared by 5 bases and J by 5 bases, with 14 bases of the junction left unmatched. The germline V gene has CDR1 SGHAT and CDR2 FQDESV (reference sequence). In DNA form, the CDR3 reads TGTGCCAGCAGCCCAACATCGGGACAGGGGTTTTGGGAGACCCAGTACTTC. Residues: CASSPTSGQGFWETQYF.

This chain joins TRBV6-6 and TRBJ1-5, with a weak D call TRBD1 (6 bases). Trimming removed 8 bases from V and 1 base from J, with 12 bases in between. Germline CDR1 reads MNHNY; CDR2 reads SVGAGI (reference sequence). The CDR3 is 14 amino acids. CDR3 sequence: CASRTGRSNQPQHF. CDR3 nucleotide sequence: TGTGCCAGCCGTACAGGGCGGAGCAATCAGCCCCAGCATTTT.

The gene calls are TRBV2 and TRBJ2-7; 12 bases align to TRBD2. V lost 3 bases, J lost 3 bases, and 12 bases stayed unmatched. The CDR3 has 18 amino acids. Looked up from germline, CDR1 is SNHLY and CDR2 is FYNNEI. The CDR3 DNA follows: TGTGCCAGCAGTGAGGTACTAGCGGGAGGAGAACGGGACTACGAGCAGTACTTC. Translated: CASSEVLAGGERDYEQYF.

The sample holds a few counts of this clone. The CDR3 DNA reads as TGTGCCAGCAGCCCACAGCGGGAGACGAAGTATTTT. Protein product: CASSPQRETKYF. The chain links TRBV2 to TRBJ2-3; TRBD2 aligns across 8 bases. This CDR3 comprises 12 residues. Germline V gives CDR1 SNHLY, CDR2 FYNNEI. V trimming: 6 bases; J trimming: 13 bases; junction bases outside the gene matches: 9.